The sequence of this TCR beta chain was determined in a study of breast tumors, draining lymph nodes, adjacent tissues. Study results and caveats: That most tumor T cells come from lymph nodes remained unproven. Luminal-like breast cancer showed significantly higher tumor–nontumor repertoire similarity than basal-like. The data were judged consistent with most tumor T cells coming from lymph node and expanding in tumor. Tumor repertoires ranked between lymph nodes and nontumor tissue in diversity, with V and J gene preferences.

The lymph nodes were axillary draining lymph nodes from breast cancer patients. TCRdb used MiXCR to reprocess the multiplex PCR reads, holding one entry per CDR3 protein. The sample lists about 180,000 distinct CDR3 sequences; around a third were seen once. Germline V gives CDR1 LGHNA, CDR2 YSLEER. The V gene lost 0 bases and the J gene lost 0 bases, with 14 bases spanning the gap. CDR3 length: 18 residues. This clonotype was observed at least ten times. No antigen is known for it. The sequence was obtained from a female donor with breast cancer. Some clones in this sample may be carry-over from other donors' samples. V gene TRBV4-3 combines with J gene TRBJ2-2; D unclear. The sample taken for sequencing was axillary lymph node tissue. For the CDR3, the DNA is TGCGCCAGCAGCCAAGAGTCCGCGAAGAGCGCGAACACCGGGGAGCTGTTTTTT. As protein: CASSQESAKSANTGELFF.